These 6 T cell receptor beta chains originate from one sample sequenced in a study of beta chain features in type 1 diabetes. Expressed TCRB transcripts were sequenced after all isolated RNA was converted to cDNA. The method was immunoSEQ multiplex PCR; TCRdb's version includes in-frame clones alone and lacks a portion of them. This table holds some 360,000 clones, less than 20% found once. The sample consisted of naive CD4+ T cells from blood. These receptors were obtained from a woman between 18 and 30 years old in good health.

The chain combines TRBV30 with TRBJ2-7; D gene unclear. The germline gives CDR1 GTSNPN, CDR2 SVGIG (reference sequence). This CDR3 contains 13 residues. V was clipped by 0 bases and J by 3 bases, with 9 bases between them. Here the CDR3 DNA reads TGTGCCTGGAGTGTAAAAGCCCTCTACGAGCAGTACTTC. It specifies CAWSVKALYEQYF. The entire variable domain, with the rest obtained from reference TRBV30 and TRBJ2-7, is as follows: SQTIHQWPATLVQPVGSPLSLECTVEGTSNPNLYWYRQAAGRGLQLLFYSVGIGQISSEVPQNLSASRPQDRQFILSSKKLLLSDSGFYLCAWSVKALYEQYFGPGTRLTVT.

The chain is built from TRBV7-9 and TRBJ2-7, with TRBD1 as a possible D gene (6 bases). Trimming left V 3 bases short and J 3 bases short, with 9 bases between. Germline V gene lookup returns CDR1 SEHNR and CDR2 FQNEAQ (reference sequence). The CDR3 spans 13 residues. DNA of the CDR3: TGTGCCAGCAGCTTGAACAGGGACTACGAGCAGTACTTC. Its translation is CASSLNRDYEQYF.

The DNA of the CDR3 is TGTGCCAGCAGCCCCGATCGGGGGGCAGCTTTCTTT. Amino acid sequence: CASSPDRGAAFF. The chain combines TRBV7-9 with TRBJ1-1; D is perhaps TRBD1 (6 bases). Germline V gives CDR1 SEHNR, CDR2 FQNEAQ (reference sequence). Trimming removed 5 bases from V and 10 bases from J, with 14 bases in between. CDR3 length: 12 residues.

The chain employs TRBV30 and TRBJ1-4; TRBD1 aligns across 7 bases. Per germline, CDR1 GTSNPN and CDR2 SVGIG (reference sequence). V was pared by 1 base and J by 4 bases, with 3 bases of the junction left unmatched. The CDR3 runs to 14 residues. The CDR3 region is CAWSGDSRNEKLFF. The DNA for the CDR3 is TGTGCCTGGAGTGGGGACAGCCGTAATGAAAAACTGTTTTTT.

V usage is TRBV18 and J usage is TRBJ1-2, with 7 bases matching TRBD1. The CDR3 sequence is 15 residues long. Germline trimming cut 0 bases from V and 8 bases from J; bases unmatched to any gene: 9. The germline gives CDR1 KGHSH, CDR2 LQKENI. The DNA of the CDR3 is TGTGCCAGCTCACCACCAGACAGGGTTCGGGGCGGCTACACCTTC. Protein sequence: CASSPPDRVRGGYTF. The full variable domain, rest sourced from reference TRBV18 and TRBJ1-2, is NAGVMQNPRHLVRRRGQEARLRCSPMKGHSHVYWYRQLPEEGLKFMVYLQKENIIDESGMPKERFSAEFPKEGPSILRIQQVVRGDSAAYFCASSPPDRVRGGYTFGSGTRLTVV.

The chain couples TRBV7-2 to TRBJ2-1, with D tentatively TRBD1 (6 bases). This CDR3 has 14 residues. V lost 5 bases to trimming and J lost 4 bases, with 12 bases between them. Per germline, CDR1 SGHTA and CDR2 FQGNSA. As DNA, the CDR3 is TGTGCCAGCAGCCTCGGACAGAGTTACAATGAGCAGTTCTTC. Translation gives CASSLGQSYNEQFF.